This is a list of T cell receptor beta chains from one sample in a study of T cells in localized non-small cell lung cancer. Clones were read by immunoSEQ multiplex PCR, and TCRdb kept only the in-frame ones, dropping some. The sample lists some 3,200 clones; 18% were seen once. The starting material was lung tumor tissue, obtained before any cancer treatment. The receptors derive from a man between 40 and 69 years old with stage I lung adenocarcinoma. CDR3s include the opening cysteine and the closing phenylalanine or tryptophan. The order of the fields is clone size, J gene, V gene, D gene, CDR3 DNA, CDR3 protein. The D gene is left open where the match is weak. For some rows the clone size is stated as once, few or many, or as a class when expanded; others skip it.

-	TRBJ1-2	TRBV19	-	TGTGCCAGTAGCAACCCTAATGCAGGGACCTATGGCTACACCTTC	CASSNPNAGTYGYTF
-	TRBJ2-1	TRBV11-3	-	TGTGCCAGCAGCTTAGGAACCTACTACAATGAGCAGTTCTTC	CASSLGTYYNEQFF
-	TRBJ1-1	TRBV6-8	-	TGTGCCAGCAGTTGGGGTCCCCCTTGGCTGAACACTGAAGCTTTCTTT	CASSWGPPWLNTEAFF
medium-sized	TRBJ2-2	TRBV6-1	-	TGTGCCAGCAGTGAAGCGCTAGGGGGAGCCGGGGAGCTGTTTTTT	CASSEALGGAGELFF
-	TRBJ2-1	TRBV29-1	-	TGCAGCGTTGGGTCGAGTAACAATGAGCAGTTCTTC	CSVGSSNNEQFF
medium-sized	TRBJ2-7	TRBV11-3	-	TGTGCCAGCAGCCAAGGGGGAGGGGCGGCCGAGCAGTACTTC	CASSQGGGAAEQYF
medium-sized	TRBJ2-2	TRBV6-8	-	TGTGCCAGCAGTGACGGGGACACCGGGGAGCTGTTTTTT	CASSDGDTGELFF
medium-sized	TRBJ2-7	TRBV5-1	-	TGCGCCAGCAGCCTACGGGACATGGGCGGCGAGCAGTACTTC	CASSLRDMGGEQYF
-	TRBJ2-7	TRBV19	-	TGTGCCAGTAGTATGGCCCGTTCCTACGAGCAGTACTTC	CASSMARSYEQYF
-	TRBJ2-7	TRBV5-1	TRBD1	TGCGCCAGCAATACGGGACAGGGGGTAGGCGAGCAGTACTTC	CASNTGQGVGEQYF
few	TRBJ1-5	TRBV18	TRBD1	TGTGCCAGCTCACCCGGACAGGGGATCAGCAATCAGCCCCAGCATTTT	CASSPGQGISNQPQHF
medium-sized	TRBJ2-1	TRBV11-3	-	TGTGCCAGCAGCTTACGTGCGGGGGACAGCTCCTACAATGAGCAGTTCTTC	CASSLRAGDSSYNEQFF
-	TRBJ2-2	TRBV25-1	-	TGTGCCAGCAGAGACCTTCACAACACCGGGGAGCTGTTTTTT	CASRDLHNTGELFF
-	TRBJ1-2	TRBV6-8	-	TGTGCCAGCAGTTACTCCGGGGGGCGCAACTATGGCTACACCTTC	CASSYSGGRNYGYTF
few	TRBJ1-1	TRBV9	TRBD1	TGTGCCAGCACCTCACAGGGGGGGACTGAAGCTTTCTTT	CASTSQGGTEAFF
few	TRBJ2-1	TRBV6-8	-	TGTGCCAGCAGTTATCAGGAAGGTTCCTACAATGAGCAGTTCTTC	CASSYQEGSYNEQFF
few	TRBJ1-3	TRBV6-8	-	TGTGCCAGCAGTCCTTGGGGCCAGGGAGGTGGAAACACCATATATTTT	CASSPWGQGGGNTIYF
-	TRBJ2-7	TRBV11-3	TRBD2	TGTGCCAGCAGCCCGGGACTAGCGTACTACGAGCAGTACTTC	CASSPGLAYYEQYF
-	TRBJ2-7	TRBV10-2	-	TGCGCCAGTTCAATTAACCTCTACGAGCAGTACTTC	CASSINLYEQYF